Following are 23 T cell receptor beta chains from one sample sequenced in a study of T cells expressing NK-cell markers. From its re-call of the 5' RACE reads, TCRdb lists each CDR3 protein once, without DNA. The specimen's table records 350,000 to 450,000 distinct CDR3 sequences. The sequenced sample was blood T cells: a sorted CD56 or NKG2C T cell subset, CD4+ or CD8+ T cells, or bulk PBMC T cells (not recorded which). All receptors derive from a man aged 18-75 years in good health.

The chain recombines TRBV2 with TRBJ1-6; TCRdb lists TRBD1, though no DNA is available to test this call. The CDR3 spans 14 residues. Germline CDR1 and CDR2: SNHLY and FYNNEI. CDR3 protein: CASSDSGMGSPLHF.

This chain connects TRBV6-1 to TRBJ1-1; TCRdb reports TRBD1, a call that lacks DNA to check it against. This CDR3 is 14 amino acids long. Per germline, CDR1 MNHNS and CDR2 SASEGT. CDR3: CASGRGARSPEAFF.

The chain joins TRBV12-3 or TRBV12-4 to TRBJ1-2. CDR3 size: 13 residues. CDR3 in amino acids: CASSGGVNYGYTF.

The chain employs TRBV7-2 and TRBJ2-1; the TCRdb D gene call, TRBD2, has no DNA to confirm it. Germline V gene sequence: CDR1 SGHTA, CDR2 FQGNSA. CDR3 length: 15 amino acids. The CDR3 is CASSLGLAGGNEQFF.

V usage is TRBV2 and J usage is TRBJ2-5. Germline V CDR1 and CDR2: SNHLY, FYNNEI. This CDR3 is 14 amino acids long. The CDR3 loop is CASSEALARETQYF.

J is TRBJ2-7 and V is TRBV6-4; TCRdb's D call, TRBD1, is unchecked because there is no DNA. The CDR3 loop spans 12 amino acids. The germline V gene encodes CDR1 MRHNA and CDR2 SNTAGT. CDR3 region: CAGPTVFYEQYF.

The J gene is TRBJ1-2, the V gene TRBV10-3. This CDR3 has 15 amino acids. In germline, CDR1 is ENHRY, CDR2 SYGVKD. CDR3 amino acids: CAISEQIVVGYGYTF.

The chain combines TRBV2 with TRBJ1-5. The CDR3 runs to 14 residues. The germline V gene encodes CDR1 SNHLY and CDR2 FYNNEI. The CDR3 reads CASNAFGVGQPQHF.

The chain combines TRBV3-1 with TRBJ2-7. The CDR3 is 15 residues long. Germline values: CDR1 LGHDT, CDR2 YNNKEL (reference sequence). The CDR3 sequence: CASSLRTSTSYEQYF.

V is TRBV28 and J is TRBJ1-1; the TCRdb D gene call, TRBD1, has no DNA to confirm it. The CDR3 is 17 amino acids. Germline CDR1 reads MDHEN; CDR2 reads SYDVKM. CDR3 sequence: CASRDLPGQALNTEAFF.

The chain combines TRBV7-4 with TRBJ1-2. Per the germline V gene, CDR1 is SGHVT and CDR2 is SQSDAQ. CDR3 length: 14 amino acids. CDR3 residues: CASSLIMRRCGYTF.

The chain uses TRBV20-1 and TRBJ2-1; TCRdb's assignment of TRBD2 cannot be checked, as there is no DNA. The CDR3 loop spans 17 amino acids. Germline-derived CDR1 and CDR2 are DFQATT and SNEGSKA (reference sequence). The CDR3 region is CSARTSGGRSSYNEQFF.

CDR3 region: CASSQGRWNTEAFF. The chain is built from TRBV7-3 and TRBJ1-1; absent DNA, TCRdb's TRBD1 call cannot be checked. There are 14 residues in the CDR3. The germline V gene has CDR1 SGHTA and CDR2 FQGTGA. The full variable domain, its missing parts supplied by reference TRBV7-3 and TRBJ1-1, is GAGVSQTPSNKVTEKGKYVELRCDPISGHTALYWYRQSLGQGPEFLIYFQGTGAADDSGLPNDRFFAVRPEGSVSTLKIQRTERGDSAVYLCASSQGRWNTEAFFGQGTRLTVV.

V is TRBV25-1 and J is TRBJ2-5; with no DNA, the TCRdb D assignment of TRBD2 cannot be verified. Germline V gene sequence: CDR1 MGHDK, CDR2 SYGVNS. This CDR3 is 12 amino acids long. CDR3 residues: CASSFLAGTQYF. Using reference TRBV25-1 and TRBJ2-5 for the parts outside the CDR3, the full variable domain is EADIYQTPRYLVIGTGKKITLECSQTMGHDKMYWYQQDPGMELHLIHYSYGVNSTEKGDLSSESTVSRIRTEHFPLTLESARPSHTSQYLCASSFLAGTQYFGPGTRLLVL.

The chain links TRBV29-1 to TRBJ1-2; TCRdb's D call of TRBD1 is untestable without DNA. The germline CDR1 and CDR2 sequences are SQVTM and ANQGSEA. The CDR3 spans 16 residues. The chain's CDR3 is CSVGDRGTGTNYGYTF.

This sequence joins TRBV9 and TRBJ1-5. This CDR3 is built from 14 residues. In germline, CDR1 is SGDLS, CDR2 YYNGEE. CDR3 residues: CASSPQSERQPQHF.

The rearrangement links TRBV5-4 to TRBJ2-1; TCRdb designates TRBD1, a call that cannot be tested without DNA. CDR1 and CDR2 (germline): SGHNT, YYREEE (reference sequence). The CDR3 is made up of 14 amino acids. The CDR3 spells CASSLGPDKYEQFF.

This rearrangement joins TRBV5-6 to TRBJ1-5. Germline assignment: CDR1 SGHDT and CDR2 YYEEEE. CDR3 size: 14 residues. This chain's CDR3 is CASSSGVRGQPQHF.

The V gene is TRBV30, the J gene TRBJ1-6; as DNA is missing, the TRBD1 call by TCRdb cannot be tested. The CDR3 has 12 amino acids. CDR1 and CDR2 (germline): GTSNPN, SVGIG (reference sequence). The CDR3 region is CAWRKRGSPLHF.

The CDR3 is CASSLVALPGELFF. The chain combines TRBV5-1 with TRBJ2-2. From germline, CDR1 is SGHRS and CDR2 YFSETQ. The CDR3 runs to 14 residues.

The rearrangement uses TRBV5-6 and TRBJ2-1; with no DNA, the TCRdb D assignment of TRBD1 cannot be verified. The CDR3 loop spans 15 amino acids. CDR1 and CDR2 (germline): SGHDT, YYEEEE. CDR3 amino acids: CASVQQGYLYNEQFF.

V is TRBV2 and J is TRBJ1-2. CDR3 length equals 13 residues. Germline assignment: CDR1 SNHLY and CDR2 FYNNEI. This CDR3 is CASSVGSIYGYTF.

The J gene is TRBJ1-2, the V gene TRBV12-3 or TRBV12-4; as DNA is missing, the TRBD1 call by TCRdb cannot be tested. This CDR3 has 15 residues. The CDR3 sequence: CASSARQGAINGYTF.